This T cell receptor beta chain was recovered during a study of cytomegalovirus exposure and HLA in healthy donors (dated 2017 in TCRdb). The study in broad terms: In an earlier analysis of approximately 500 of the donors, under 300 Gb of sequence data and 117 million unique TCR beta sequences from about 180 million T cells were reported. Among some 410 genotyped donors of the cohort, an average of approximately 240,000 unique TCR beta nucleotide sequences were sequenced per donor, about a sixth of them non-productive. Rather than drawing on any new phenotypic data, the later analysis identified candidate immune exposures from TCR beta sequences and the way those sequences occurred across donors. An earlier analysis of around 580 of the donors used high-throughput TCR beta sequencing to judge whether each TCR beta V gene segment behaved as functional or pseudogenic. Of the 350 to 450 genotyped donors, approximately 80% were placed in the genetic ancestry cluster associated with self-reported Caucasian donors. In a later analysis, previously published TCR beta repertoires from several hundred donors were re-analyzed and high-resolution HLA genotyping was added so that TCR occurrence patterns could be studied. A separate validation cohort of 100 to 150 different subjects was used in addition to the roughly 620-subject first cohort. Alongside the repertoire data, information on donor age, sex, ethnicity and CMV serostatus was compiled. HLA typing included class I and class II loci at four-digit resolution. An early release that covered fewer than 750 HLA-typed donors contained 300 to 350 gigabases of sequencing data and approximately 85 million unique TCR sequences. To predict cytomegalovirus infection status, the study brought together high-throughput TCR immunosequencing, statistical association of individual TCRs with disease status, and machine learning. The study profiled the T cell repertoires of about 720 subjects by immunosequencing and related them to cytomegalovirus serostatus. In a later genetic analysis, genome-wide SNP genotypes for about 55% of the roughly 700 donors were used, and that subset was treated as a discovery cohort. The study aimed to test whether cataloging public T cell receptors could reveal signatures of past pathogen exposure. All discovery cohort repertoires had been generated using a single sequencing platform. Roughly five DR-DQ haplotypes were handled as single units for association and clustering because linkage in the cohort was strong. Typing coverage varied by locus: roughly 620-630 donors for A, B, C, DRB1 and DQB1; more than 500 for DQA1; 600 to 610 for DPA1; around 490 for DPB1.

The cohort comprised fewer than 700 healthy bone marrow donors. All cohort members were sampled while nominally healthy, although unrecorded immune exposures were likely present. The donor was CMV seropositive and was included in the group of 250 to 350 seropositive cohort members. A peripheral blood sample was provided by each donor, and peripheral blood mononuclear cells were used for TCR beta sequencing. The Qiagen DNeasy Blood Extraction Kit was used to extract genomic DNA from the blood cell samples. Regarding this clone: The antigen it binds to is not known. Base qualities are not at hand, and no much larger clone is one base apart. Within the sample, other DNA sequences also encode this same CDR3.

Points the paper makes about the study in general: Sequencing depth was assumed to be roughly uniform across donors in the presence/absence analyses, though that assumption may not hold. A later genetic analysis associated a missense DCLRE1C variant with V-gene and J-gene trimming of TCR beta chains, and an independent cohort replicated the association. When HLA alleles, especially DR and DQ, strongly co-occurred, attributing TCR associations to individual alleles was difficult. Correlated functional status among segregating V segments might be attributable to linkage disequilibrium, but an unknown experimental factor could not be ruled out. In an earlier analysis of approximately 590 of the donors, most TCR beta V segments appeared in productive rearrangements about 87% or about 30% of the time, broadly matching IMGT annotations. According to a later analysis, parvovirus B19, influenza, CMV and Epstein-Barr virus appeared linked to several top co-occurrence clusters. In a later analysis, the rate of TCR association differed among HLA loci, with DRB1 alleles having the most associated TCRs and HLA-C alleles having the fewest. Because the 87-base-pair reads could not distinguish some IMGT-functional V segments, including TRBV6-2 and TRBV6-3, those segments were excluded. Because some donors lacked HLA typing at each locus, the association tests relied only on the typed subset. A later analysis found that HLA-associated TCR beta chains were more clonally expanded and had lower generation probabilities than equally common non-associated chains. A further reported finding was that TCR beta sequences accurately predicted the HLA-A and HLA-B alleles for most subjects in the first cohort. The cohort was sequenced for TCR beta chains only, and without alpha or paired-chain data the features that could be detected were limited. The study listed approximately 150 TCR beta chains as associated with cytomegalovirus. Three of the identified cytomegalovirus-associated TCR beta chains were confirmed in vitro to be specific for cytomegalovirus antigens. The authors suggested that the approach could potentially be extended to other disease states and immunological phenotypes. Across donors, most TCR sequences were observed very rarely, whereas some public TCRs were present in many individuals. The earlier analysis of about 600 of the donors excluded around 17 rarely observed V segments, including chromosome 9 orphons, because counts were too low. Compared with the 666-donor mean, donors in an Asian-associated ancestry cluster had fewer N-insertions in productive TCRs, according to a later genetic analysis. The classifier was reported to diagnose cytomegalovirus status with high specificity and sensitivity in both the original cohort and the validation cohort. The only immune exposure information available for the cohort was CMV serostatus. A later analysis found that most CMV-associated TCR beta chains appeared HLA-restricted, with HLA associations seemingly driven largely by CMV exposure. At a false discovery rate of 0.05, a later analysis linked under 20,000 TCR beta sequences to specific HLA alleles. A group of highly shared sequence variants was considered likely to be a technical artifact of the sequencing pipeline.

The CDR3 spans 14 residues, from the cysteine through the phenylalanine. This entry keeps only the CDR3 DNA: 42 bases, framed from base 1. Unmatched junction bases come to 2, with V trimmed by 6 bases and J by 4 bases. From the germline V gene, CDR1 is MDHEN and CDR2 is SYDVKM. Receptors were amplified or captured by the immunoSEQ multiplex PCR assay. The multiplex PCR relied on a mix of 60 forward primers for TCR Vbeta segments and 13 reverse primers for TCR Jbeta segments. Amplification of the CDR3 region of rearranged TCR beta genes was performed with a multiplex PCR assay on genomic DNA. On the Illumina HiSeq System, the amplified TCR beta libraries were sequenced as 87-base-pair reads. Regarding the original processing steps: In a later analysis, 80 million or so unique TCR beta chains were counted across the approximately 620 repertoires, and some 10 million of these chains were shared by at least two donors. To remove PCR and sequencing errors, raw reads were error-corrected and collapsed into unique sequences using a nearest-neighbor algorithm that merged closely related sequences. CDR3 sequences were aligned to IMGT reference sequences to assign V, D and J gene segments. For a sequence to be retained, at least a six-nucleotide match to both a V gene segment and a J gene segment was required. Rearrangements were called productive when the CDR3 lacked stop codons and stayed in frame with V and J; all others were non-productive. Following IMGT convention, CDR3 was defined as the stretch from the second conserved V-encoded cysteine to the conserved J-encoded phenylalanine. The earlier analysis of about 620 of the donors excluded sequences that lacked an unambiguous match to a single V gene segment. In an earlier analysis of 500 to 750 of the donors, V segments were called functional above 56.7% productive rearrangements and were called segregating when the between-donor standard deviation exceeded 5%. A statistical classification framework was built for diagnosing cytomegalovirus status from the catalog of TCR beta chain sequences. In a later analysis, TCR nucleotide sequences were compared against IMGT/GENE-DB human TR gene sequences so that V and J genes could be assigned. The TCRdist pipeline was used in a later analysis to assign CDR3 sequences and most-parsimonious VDJ recombination scenarios. In a later analysis, each TCR beta chain was defined by its CDR3 amino acid sequence together with its V-gene family, and reads lacking a unique V-gene family were excluded. In a later analysis, approximately 640 highly shared, low-generation-probability nucleotide sequences were removed to address suspected cross-contamination and a sequencing artifact. A later analysis calculated a clonal expansion index for each public chain from normalized within-repertoire ranks of inferred template counts. A later analysis computed generation probabilities with a VDJ recombination model fitted to out-of-frame rearrangements, and checked the results against IGoR. A later analysis scored TCR-TCR, TCR-HLA and TCR-CMV co-occurrence with hypergeometric tests, applying a repertoire-size bias correction to TCR pairs. A later analysis estimated false discovery rates by permuting HLA or CMV assignments 20 times. In a later analysis, co-occurring TCRs were grouped using DBSCAN, with TCRdist sequence similarity added in when clustering inside HLA-allele-positive subsets. For co-occurrence clustering, repertoires with fewer than 30,000 or more than 120,000 public chains were excluded, along with four to six repertoires with anomalous nucleotide sharing. TCRdb's version of the immuneACCESS table is confined to in-frame rearrangements and falls short of the full clone set. An unresolved V gene accounts for under half of the shortfall where checked; the remainder is of unknown origin. The V and J calls and clone size were taken over from that table, and D and trimming were inferred from the DNA. The table for this sample lists some 110,000 clones; under 85% of them were counted only once. The ten largest clones add up to roughly 13% of the sample.

The rearranged segments are TRBV28 and TRBJ1-4; 10 central nucleotides agree with TRBD1. The receptor was derived from a woman in her thirties or forties in good health and CMV-seropositive. The specimen was PBMCs. The CDR3 protein: CASRRDRGNEKLFF. In nucleotide form, the sequence is TGTGCCAGCAGGCGGGACAGGGGTAATGAAAAACTGTTTTTT.